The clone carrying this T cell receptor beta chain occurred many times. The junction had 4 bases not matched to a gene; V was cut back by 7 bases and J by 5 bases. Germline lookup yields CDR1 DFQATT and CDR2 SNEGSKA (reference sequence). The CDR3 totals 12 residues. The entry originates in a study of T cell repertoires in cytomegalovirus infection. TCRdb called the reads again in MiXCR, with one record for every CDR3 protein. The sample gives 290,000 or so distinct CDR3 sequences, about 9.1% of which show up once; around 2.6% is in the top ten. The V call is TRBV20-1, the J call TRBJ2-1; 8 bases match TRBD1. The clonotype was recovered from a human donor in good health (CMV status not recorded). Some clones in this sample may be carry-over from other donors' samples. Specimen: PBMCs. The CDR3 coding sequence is TGCAGTGGCAGGGGGCCCAACAATGAGCAGTTCTTC. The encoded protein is CSGRGPNNEQFF.